Listed below are T cell receptor beta chains from one sample, sequenced in a study of response to subunit inactivated influenza vaccine. TCRdb ran MiXCR on the RT-PCR reads and lists one entry per CDR3 protein. This sample has around 200,000 distinct CDR3 sequences, with 14% found just once. The material sequenced was CD8+ T cells sorted from PBMCs, taken around 5 days after vaccination. The receptors stem from a man in his fifties or sixties who received an inactivated influenza vaccine. CDR3s include the opening cysteine and the closing phenylalanine or tryptophan. Each record gives: D gene, clone size, V gene, J gene, CDR3 DNA, CDR3 protein. A D gene is named only where the DNA matches it firmly. Not all rows give a size; the values are once, few, many and, for expanded clones, a class.

>TRBD2|many|TRBV19|TRBJ2-1
TGTGCCAGTAGCTCTAGCGGGACTTACAATGAGCAGTTCTTC
CASSSSGTYNEQFF
>TRBD2|.|TRBV5-6|TRBJ2-1
TGTGCCAGCAGCTCTGGACTAGCCCTTCGTGAGCAGTTCTTC
CASSSGLALREQFF
>TRBD1|.|TRBV4-1|TRBJ2-3
TGCGCCAGCAGCCAATGGGACAGCTCCACAGATACGCAGTATTTT
CASSQWDSSTDTQYF
>.|many|TRBV6-5|TRBJ2-7
TGTGCCAGCAGTTCCTCCCCCACATACGAGCAGTACTTC
CASSSSPTYEQYF
>.|few|TRBV12-3/TRBV12-4|TRBJ2-3
TGTGCCAGCAGTTTAAGTCTCGCGGGCGTTACAGATACGCAGTATTTT
CASSLSLAGVTDTQYF
>TRBD1|.|TRBV15|TRBJ2-7
TGTGCCACCAGCACGCGGGCGGGACAGGGATCCTACGAGCAGTACTTC
CATSTRAGQGSYEQYF
>.|few|TRBV28|TRBJ2-5
TGTGCCACCGGGGTTGGATTTCAAGAGACCCAGTACTTC
CATGVGFQETQYF
>.|.|TRBV15|TRBJ2-3
TGTGCCACCGGACCGACAGATACGCAGTATTTT
CATGPTDTQYF
>.|.|TRBV7-9|TRBJ2-3
TGTGCCAGCAGACCAGACGGGACTTCAGATACGCAGTATTTT
CASRPDGTSDTQYF
>.|.|TRBV24-1|TRBJ2-3
TGTGCCACCAGTGGGTATACGGGGACTACAGATACGCAGTATTTT
CATSGYTGTTDTQYF
>TRBD2|few|TRBV6-1|TRBJ2-3
TGTGCCAGCAGTGAATGGGAGGGTTTGGGGACAGATACGCAGTATTTT
CASSEWEGLGTDTQYF
>TRBD1|few|TRBV11-2|TRBJ2-7
TGTGCCAGCAGCCTCAGGGCAGGGGGCTACGAGCAGTACTTC
CASSLRAGGYEQYF
>TRBD2|once|TRBV20-1|TRBJ2-7
TGCAGTGCCCGCAGCGGGGAGTTCTACGAGCAGTACTTC
CSARSGEFYEQYF
>.|few|TRBV7-2|TRBJ1-2
TGTGCCAGCAGCTCGACTGGGTCCACAGGGAGTTACACCTTC
CASSSTGSTGSYTF
>.|.|TRBV25-1|TRBJ2-4
TGTGCCAGCAGTGAATCATACGGGACCTCAAAACCGGGGGAAGACATTCAGTACTTC
CASSESYGTSKPGEDIQYF
>.|few|TRBV6-5|TRBJ1-5
TGTGCCAGCAGTTCCCTCGCGACGGGTAGCAATCAGCCCCAGCATTTT
CASSSLATGSNQPQHF
>.|.|TRBV11-2|TRBJ2-1
TGTGCCAGCAGCGGGCGGGACAGTAGCTCCTACAATGAGCAGTTCTTC
CASSGRDSSSYNEQFF
>TRBD2|many|TRBV5-1|TRBJ2-7
TGCGCCAGCAGTGGGACTAGCGGAGCTCCCTACGAGCAGTACTTC
CASSGTSGAPYEQYF
>.|.|TRBV6-2/TRBV6-3|TRBJ2-7
TGTGCCACCATTACAGGGAATTCCTACGAGCAGTACTTC
CATITGNSYEQYF
>.|.|TRBV6-7|TRBJ1-5
TGTGCCAGCAGTTACTCGCTTCAGTCGGGGGATAGCAATCAGCCCCAGCATTTT
CASSYSLQSGDSNQPQHF
>.|.|TRBV7-9|TRBJ2-2
TGTGCCAGCAGCTCTCAGGCGACGAACACCGGGGAGCTGTTTTTT
CASSSQATNTGELFF
>.|few|TRBV15|TRBJ2-6
TGTGCCACCGTCGACTCGGGGGGCGGCTCTGGGGCCAACGTCCTGACTTTC
CATVDSGGGSGANVLTF
>.|.|TRBV6-5|TRBJ2-2
TGTGCCAGCAGTTACTCGTCCCCAGGGAGCACCGGGGAGCTGTTTTTT
CASSYSSPGSTGELFF
>TRBD1|few|TRBV27|TRBJ2-1
TGTGCCAGCAGTTTAGCCCCTCAGGGGGCGAGTGAGCAGTTCTTC
CASSLAPQGASEQFF
>TRBD2|few|TRBV29-1|TRBJ2-1
TGCAGCGTTGAGGGGGGACTAGCGGTTTACAATGAGCAGTTCTTC
CSVEGGLAVYNEQFF
>.|few|TRBV6-5|TRBJ2-6
TGTGCCAGCAGTTACAGAGGCTCTGGGGCCAACGTCCTGACTTTC
CASSYRGSGANVLTF
>.|.|TRBV11-2|TRBJ2-7
TGTGCCAGCAGCCCAGAAGCCTACGAGCAGTACTTC
CASSPEAYEQYF
>.|.|TRBV11-2|TRBJ2-7
TGTGCCAGCAGCATCTATCCGAATTCGAACCGCTACGAGCAGTACTTC
CASSIYPNSNRYEQYF
>.|few|TRBV6-2/TRBV6-3|TRBJ2-7
TGTGCCAGCAGCCACTACGGACACCCTTACGAGCAGTACTTC
CASSHYGHPYEQYF
>TRBD2|.|TRBV12-3/TRBV12-4|TRBJ2-3
TGTGCCAGCAGTTTAAGACTAGCGGGAGGTTCAGATACGCAGTATTTT
CASSLRLAGGSDTQYF
>TRBD2|few|TRBV10-3|TRBJ2-1
TGTGCCATCAGTGCCCCGGCGGGAGAGGCCAATGAGCAGTTCTTC
CAISAPAGEANEQFF
>TRBD2|.|TRBV5-1|TRBJ2-7
TGCGCCAGCAGCTTAACTAGCGGGGCGACCTACGAGCAGTACTTC
CASSLTSGATYEQYF
>.|.|TRBV5-6|TRBJ2-1
TGTGCCAGCAATAGCGCCGTTAACAATGAGCAGTTCTTC
CASNSAVNNEQFF
>TRBD2|many|TRBV19|TRBJ2-1
TGTGCCAGTAGCTGGACTAGTGGGAGTGAGCAGTTCTTC
CASSWTSGSEQFF
>.|few|TRBV9|TRBJ2-6
TGTGCCAGCAGCGCGGACGGAAACTCTGGGGCCAACGTCCTGACTTTC
CASSADGNSGANVLTF
>.|few|TRBV27|TRBJ2-1
TGTGCCAGCAGTTCCGCGAAGTACAATGAGCAGTTCTTC
CASSSAKYNEQFF
>TRBD1|few|TRBV7-2|TRBJ1-5
TGTGCCAGCAGTTCAACAGGGGGCGTCAATCAGCCCCAGCATTTT
CASSSTGGVNQPQHF